The clone carrying this T cell receptor beta chain came up many times. Antigen unknown. V lost 3 bases, J lost 10 bases, and 15 bases lay in between. The CDR3 runs 13 residues. Looked up from germline, CDR1 is MDHEN and CDR2 is SYDVKM. Researchers made TCR beta libraries by using iRepertoire HTBI primers and running Arm-PCR on CDR3 regions. Each CDR3 protein gets one entry after TCRdb re-called the multiplex PCR reads with MiXCR. The table has around 460,000 distinct CDR3 sequences, roughly 21% seen once. This entry belongs to a study of regulatory T cells in long-lasting Graves disease. Study-wide results and caveats: Patients with persistent disease shared 2,741 public clonotypes, outpacing the 966 shared by new patients. Patients with persistent disease showed a bias toward TRBV28, TRBJ1-2 and TRBJ2-5.

The time point denotes: persistent/refractory GD, antithyroid drugs over 5 years with positive TRAb. PBMC RNA served as the TCR library source. Sequencing was performed on peripheral blood mononuclear cells (PBMCs), taken when the disease was refractory, from a patient treated with antithyroid drugs. The TCR was taken from a female donor with Graves disease. The chain has TRBV28 and TRBJ2-5; no reliable D call. CDR3 in DNA: TGTGCCAGCAGTTTGGAAAGAAGAGACGACCAGTACTTC. Its protein is CASSLERRDDQYF.